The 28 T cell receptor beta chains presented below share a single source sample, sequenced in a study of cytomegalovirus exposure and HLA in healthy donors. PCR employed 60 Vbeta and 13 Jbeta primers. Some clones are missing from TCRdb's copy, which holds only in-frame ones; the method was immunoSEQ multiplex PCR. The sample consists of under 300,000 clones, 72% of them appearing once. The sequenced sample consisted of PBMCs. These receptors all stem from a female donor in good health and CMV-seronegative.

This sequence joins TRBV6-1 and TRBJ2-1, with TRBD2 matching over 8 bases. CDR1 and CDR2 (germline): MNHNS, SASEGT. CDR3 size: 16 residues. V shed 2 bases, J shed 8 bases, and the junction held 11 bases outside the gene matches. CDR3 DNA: TGTGCCAGCAGTGAAAGGGAGCGGGAGCCTTGGGATGAGCAGTTCTTC. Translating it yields CASSEREREPWDEQFF.

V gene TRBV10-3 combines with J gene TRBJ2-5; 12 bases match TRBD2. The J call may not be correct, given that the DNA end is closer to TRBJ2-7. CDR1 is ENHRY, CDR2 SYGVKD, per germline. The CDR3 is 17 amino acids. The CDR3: CAISALFRLAGAYEQYF. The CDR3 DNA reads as TGTGCCATCAGTGCCCTCTTCCGACTAGCGGGAGCATACGAGCAGTACTTC.

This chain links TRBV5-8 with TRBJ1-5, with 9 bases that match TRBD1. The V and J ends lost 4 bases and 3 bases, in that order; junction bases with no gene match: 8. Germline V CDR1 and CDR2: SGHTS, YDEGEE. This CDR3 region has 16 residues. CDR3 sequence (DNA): TGTGCCAGCAGCCCGGGGGACAGGGTCTTCAATCAGCCCCAGCATTTT. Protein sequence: CASSPGDRVFNQPQHF.

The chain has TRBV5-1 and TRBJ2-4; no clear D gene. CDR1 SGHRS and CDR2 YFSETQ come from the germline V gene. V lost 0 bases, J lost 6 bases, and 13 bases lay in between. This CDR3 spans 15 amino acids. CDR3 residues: CASSLGGSQLNIQYF. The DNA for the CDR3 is TGCGCCAGCAGCTTGGGCGGCTCTCAGCTAAACATTCAGTACTTC.

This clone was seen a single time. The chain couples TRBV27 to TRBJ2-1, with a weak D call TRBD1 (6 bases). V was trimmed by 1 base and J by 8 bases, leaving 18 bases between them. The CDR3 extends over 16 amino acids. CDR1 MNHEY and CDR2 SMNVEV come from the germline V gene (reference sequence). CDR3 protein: CASSLLTGPKGDEQFF. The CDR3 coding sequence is TGTGCCAGCAGTTTATTGACAGGACCTAAGGGCGATGAGCAGTTCTTC.

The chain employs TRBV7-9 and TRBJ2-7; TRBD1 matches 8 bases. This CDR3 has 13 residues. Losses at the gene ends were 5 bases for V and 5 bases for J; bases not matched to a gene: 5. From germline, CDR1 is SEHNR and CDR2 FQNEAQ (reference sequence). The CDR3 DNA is TGTGCCAGCAGCGATGGACAGGGAAACGAGCAGTACTTC. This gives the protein CASSDGQGNEQYF.

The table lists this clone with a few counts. CDR3 nucleotide sequence: TGCGCCAGCAGCTTGGGACAGGGGGACATGAACACTGAAGCTTTCTTT. Amino acids: CASSLGQGDMNTEAFF. The genes are TRBV5-1 and TRBJ1-1; 9 bases line up with TRBD1. The CDR3 has 16 residues. Per germline, CDR1 SGHRS and CDR2 YFSETQ. V shed 0 bases, J shed 0 bases, and the junction held 3 bases outside the gene matches.

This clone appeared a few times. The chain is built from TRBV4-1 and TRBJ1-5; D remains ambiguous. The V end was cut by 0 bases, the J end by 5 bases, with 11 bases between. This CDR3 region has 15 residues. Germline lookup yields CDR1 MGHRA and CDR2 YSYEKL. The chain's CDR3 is CASSQELVAHQPQHF. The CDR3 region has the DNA TGCGCCAGCAGCCAAGAATTGGTGGCACATCAGCCCCAGCATTTT.

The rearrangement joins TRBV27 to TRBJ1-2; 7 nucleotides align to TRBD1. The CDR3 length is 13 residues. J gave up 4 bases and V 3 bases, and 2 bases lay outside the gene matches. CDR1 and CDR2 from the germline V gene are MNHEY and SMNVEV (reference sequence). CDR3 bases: TGTGCCAGCAGTTTGCGACAGGGCTATGGCTACACCTTC. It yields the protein CASSLRQGYGYTF.

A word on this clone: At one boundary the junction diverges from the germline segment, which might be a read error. The CDR3 nucleotides are TGTGCTAGCAGCTTAGGGCCCCCAGAGGGGACCCAGTACTTC. It specifies CASSLGPPEGTQYF. V usage is TRBV7-7 and J usage is TRBJ2-5, with D maybe TRBD2 (5 bases). Per germline, CDR1 SSHAT and CDR2 FNYEAQ (reference sequence). The CDR3 extends over 14 amino acids.

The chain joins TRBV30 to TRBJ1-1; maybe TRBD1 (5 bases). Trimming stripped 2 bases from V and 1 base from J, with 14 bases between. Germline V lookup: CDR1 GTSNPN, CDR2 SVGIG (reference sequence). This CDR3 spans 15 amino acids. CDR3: CAWSIKGHSNTEAFF. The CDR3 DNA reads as TGTGCCTGGAGTATCAAAGGACACTCGAACACTGAAGCTTTCTTT. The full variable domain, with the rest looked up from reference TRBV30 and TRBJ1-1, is SQTIHQWPATLVQPVGSPLSLECTVEGTSNPNLYWYRQAAGRGLQLLFYSVGIGQISSEVPQNLSASRPQDRQFILSSKKLLLSDSGFYLCAWSIKGHSNTEAFFGQGTRLTVV.

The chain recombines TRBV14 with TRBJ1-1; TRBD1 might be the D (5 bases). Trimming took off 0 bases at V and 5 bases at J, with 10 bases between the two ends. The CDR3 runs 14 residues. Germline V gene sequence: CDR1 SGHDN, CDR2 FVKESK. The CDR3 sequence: CASSQDGRTTEAFF. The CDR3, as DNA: TGTGCCAGCAGCCAAGATGGCAGGACAACTGAAGCTTTCTTT.

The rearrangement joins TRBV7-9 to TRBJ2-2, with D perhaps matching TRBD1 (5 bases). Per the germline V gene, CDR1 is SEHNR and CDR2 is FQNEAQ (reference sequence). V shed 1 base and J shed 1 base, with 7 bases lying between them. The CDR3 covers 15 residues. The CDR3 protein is CASSLGTGNTGELFF. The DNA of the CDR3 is TGTGCCAGCAGCTTAGGAACAGGGAACACCGGGGAGCTGTTTTTT. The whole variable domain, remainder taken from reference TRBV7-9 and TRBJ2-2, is DTGVSQNPRHKITKRGQNVTFRCDPISEHNRLYWYRQTLGQGPEFLTYFQNEAQLEKSRLLSDRFSAERPKGSFSTLEIQRTEQGDSAMYLCASSLGTGNTGELFFGEGSRLTVL.

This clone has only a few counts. CDR3 DNA sequence: TGCGCCAGCAGCCCATTAGCCAGACAGGAAGAGACCCAGTACTTC. This sequence encodes CASSPLARQEETQYF. This chain links TRBV5-1 with TRBJ2-5, with a tentative D call TRBD1 (6 bases). Germline V lookup: CDR1 SGHRS, CDR2 YFSETQ. V lost 4 bases, J lost 3 bases, and 16 bases lay in between. The CDR3 totals 15 residues.

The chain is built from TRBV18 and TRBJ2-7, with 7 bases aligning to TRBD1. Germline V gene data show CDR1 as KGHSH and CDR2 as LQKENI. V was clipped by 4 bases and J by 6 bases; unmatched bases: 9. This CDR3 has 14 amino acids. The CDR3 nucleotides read TGTGCCAGCTCACGGCAGGGGGAACTGGGCGAGCAGTACTTC. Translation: CASSRQGELGEQYF.

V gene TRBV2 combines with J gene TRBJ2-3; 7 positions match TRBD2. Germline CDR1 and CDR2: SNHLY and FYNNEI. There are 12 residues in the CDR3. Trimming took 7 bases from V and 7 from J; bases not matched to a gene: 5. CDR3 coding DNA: TGTGCCAGCAACCCGGGGGGTTATACGCAGTATTTT. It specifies CASNPGGYTQYF.

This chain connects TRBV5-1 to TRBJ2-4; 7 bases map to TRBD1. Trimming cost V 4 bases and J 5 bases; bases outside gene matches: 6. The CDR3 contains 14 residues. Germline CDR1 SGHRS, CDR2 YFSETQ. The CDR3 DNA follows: TGCGCCAGCAGCGAAGGGGGCGCGGAAAACATTCAGTACTTC. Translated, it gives CASSEGGAENIQYF. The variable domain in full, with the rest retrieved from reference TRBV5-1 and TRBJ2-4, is KAGVTQTPRYLIKTRGQQVTLSCSPISGHRSVSWYQQTPGQGLQFLFEYFSETQRNKGNFPGRFSGRQFSNSRSEMNVSTLELGDSALYLCASSEGGAENIQYFGAGTRLSVL.

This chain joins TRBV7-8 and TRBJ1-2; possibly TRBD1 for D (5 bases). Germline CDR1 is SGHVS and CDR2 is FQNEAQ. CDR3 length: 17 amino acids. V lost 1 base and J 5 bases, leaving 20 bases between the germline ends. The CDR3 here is CASSLGEGTAQMYGYTF. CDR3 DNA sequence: TGTGCCAGCAGCTTAGGGGAGGGGACGGCTCAAATGTATGGCTACACCTTC. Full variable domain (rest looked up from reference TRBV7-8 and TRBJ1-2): GAGVSQSPRYKVAKRGQDVALRCDPISGHVSLFWYQQALGQGPEFLTYFQNEAQLDKSGLPSDRFFAERPEGSVSTLKIQRTQQEDSAVYLCASSLGEGTAQMYGYTFGSGTRLTVV.

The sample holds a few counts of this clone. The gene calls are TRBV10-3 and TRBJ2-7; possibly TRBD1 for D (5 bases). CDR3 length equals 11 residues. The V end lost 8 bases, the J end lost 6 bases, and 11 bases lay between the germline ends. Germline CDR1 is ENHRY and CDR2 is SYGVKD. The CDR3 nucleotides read TGTGCCATCGCCCAGGGTGGCGAGCAGTACTTC. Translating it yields CAIAQGGEQYF.

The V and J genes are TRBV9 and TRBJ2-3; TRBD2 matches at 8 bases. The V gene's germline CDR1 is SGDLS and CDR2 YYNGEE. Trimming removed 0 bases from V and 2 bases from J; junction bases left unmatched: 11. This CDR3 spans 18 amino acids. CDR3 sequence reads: CASSVASREGLLTDTQYF. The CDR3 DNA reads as TGTGCCAGCAGCGTAGCATCCCGGGAGGGACTGCTCACAGATACGCAGTATTTT.

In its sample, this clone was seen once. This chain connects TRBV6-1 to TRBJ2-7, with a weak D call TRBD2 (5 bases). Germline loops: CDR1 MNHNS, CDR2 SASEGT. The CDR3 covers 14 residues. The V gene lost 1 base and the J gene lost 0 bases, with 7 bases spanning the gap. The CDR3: CASSEDGSSYEQYF. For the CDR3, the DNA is TGTGCCAGCAGTGAAGATGGGAGCTCCTACGAGCAGTACTTC.

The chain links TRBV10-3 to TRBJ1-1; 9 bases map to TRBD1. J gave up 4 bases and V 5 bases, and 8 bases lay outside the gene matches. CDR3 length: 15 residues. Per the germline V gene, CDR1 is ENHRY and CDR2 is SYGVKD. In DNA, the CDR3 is TGTGCCATCAGTCCGGGACAGGGTATGGGCACTGAAGCTTTCTTT. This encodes CAISPGQGMGTEAFF.

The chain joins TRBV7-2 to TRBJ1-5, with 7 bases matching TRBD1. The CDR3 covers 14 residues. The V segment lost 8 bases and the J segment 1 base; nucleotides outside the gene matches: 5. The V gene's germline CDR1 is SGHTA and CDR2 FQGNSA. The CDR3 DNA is TGTGCCAGCGGGTACAGGGGAAGCAATCAGCCCCAGCATTTT. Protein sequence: CASGYRGSNQPQHF. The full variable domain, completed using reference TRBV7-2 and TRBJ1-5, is GAGVSQSPSNKVTEKGKDVELRCDPISGHTALYWYRQSLGQGLEFLIYFQGNSAPDKSGLPSDRFSAERTGGSVSTLTIQRTQQEDSAVYLCASGYRGSNQPQHFGDGTRLSIL.

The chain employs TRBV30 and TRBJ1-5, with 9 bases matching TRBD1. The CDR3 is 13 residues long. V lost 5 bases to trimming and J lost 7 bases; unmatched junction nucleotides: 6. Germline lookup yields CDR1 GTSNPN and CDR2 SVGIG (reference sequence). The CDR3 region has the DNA TGTGCCTGGTCGGGACAGGGATCCCAGCCCCAGCATTTT. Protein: CAWSGQGSQPQHF.

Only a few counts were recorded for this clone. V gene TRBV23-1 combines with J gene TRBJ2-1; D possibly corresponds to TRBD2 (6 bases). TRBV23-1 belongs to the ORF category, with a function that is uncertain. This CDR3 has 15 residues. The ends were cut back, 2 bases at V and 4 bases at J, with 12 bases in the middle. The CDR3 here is CASSQPGLKYNEQFF. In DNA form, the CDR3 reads TGCGCCAGCAGTCAACCCGGACTAAAATACAATGAGCAGTTCTTC.

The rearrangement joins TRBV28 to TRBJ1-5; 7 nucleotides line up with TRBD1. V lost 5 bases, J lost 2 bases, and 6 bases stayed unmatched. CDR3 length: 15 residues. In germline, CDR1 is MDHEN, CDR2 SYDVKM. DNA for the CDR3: TGTGCCAGCAGTCAGACAGGGCGTGGCAATCAGCCCCAGCATTTT. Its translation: CASSQTGRGNQPQHF.

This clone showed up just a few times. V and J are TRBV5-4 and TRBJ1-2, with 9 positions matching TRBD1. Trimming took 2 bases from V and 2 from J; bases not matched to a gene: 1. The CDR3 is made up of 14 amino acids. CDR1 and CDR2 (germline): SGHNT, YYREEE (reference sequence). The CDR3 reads CASSFDRGNYGYTF. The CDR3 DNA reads TGTGCCAGCAGCTTCGACAGGGGGAACTATGGCTACACCTTC.

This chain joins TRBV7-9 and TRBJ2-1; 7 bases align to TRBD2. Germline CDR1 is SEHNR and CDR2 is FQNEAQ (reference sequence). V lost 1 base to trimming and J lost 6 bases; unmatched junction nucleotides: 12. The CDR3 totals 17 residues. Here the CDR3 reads CASSLELTGGRSNEQFF. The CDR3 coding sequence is TGTGCCAGCAGCTTAGAGCTTACTGGCGGGAGAAGCAATGAGCAGTTCTTC.